This T cell receptor (beta chain) was recovered during a study of blood T cells in healthy people across ages. The study, taken as a whole, reports: The long-lived group displayed more naive CD4+ cells, plus higher diversity, than the aged donors did.

V was clipped by 5 bases and J by 5 bases, with 4 bases between them. Germline loops: CDR1 SQVTM, CDR2 ANQGSEA. The CDR3 contains 10 residues. Concerning this clonotype itself: What it binds is not known.

With a J-beta primer mix and a sample-barcoded 5' primer, a second PCR ran about 6 to 11 cycles. TCRdb redid the calling of the 5' RACE reads with MiXCR, one entry per CDR3 protein. The sample shows hundreds of thousands of distinct CDR3 sequences, roughly 25% of them seen only once. The sample was also linked to a second study, of T cells of mothers and their children. This second study says: Reads recorded for TCR beta CDR3 numbered over 8 million per mother and roughly 2.7 million per child. Whether related or unrelated, pairs show similar shaping of TCR recombination output by thymic selection. Detection of persistent microchimeric T cell clones did not occur.

The sample consisted of blood. V gene TRBV29-1 combines with J gene TRBJ2-1; D gene uncertain. The sequence was collected from a boy under 18 in good health. The CDR3 here is CSVINNEQFF. CDR3 in DNA: TGCAGCGTTATAAACAATGAGCAGTTCTTC.